These T cell receptor beta chains were read from a single sample in a study of T cell responses to AZD1222 COVID-19 vaccine. Repertoires were generated with immunoSEQ multiplex PCR, while TCRdb's copy carries only in-frame clones and drops some. The sample holds around 70,000 clones; around nine tenths are singletons and the top ten take roughly 8.3%. Source: peripheral blood, taken on day 0 of AZD1222 vaccination. Every receptor here comes from an adult in good health. The CDR3 runs from the conserved cysteine through the conserved F or W. Each record gives: CDR3 DNA, CDR3 protein, V gene, D gene, J gene, clone size. The D gene is left open where the match is weak. Where a row states a size, it is once, few, many or the class of an expanded clone; other rows omit it.

TGTGCCAGTGGACTAGCGGCCTACGAGCAGTACTTC,CASGLAAYEQYF,TRBV2,TRBD2,TRBJ2-7,NA
TGTGCCAGCAGCTTAGTAGCGTCCTACAATGAGCAGTTCTTC,CASSLVASYNEQFF,TRBV7-9,NA,TRBJ2-1,NA
TGTGCCAGCAGTTTATTGGGACAGGGTGAAGCTTTCTTT,CASSLLGQGEAFF,TRBV28,TRBD1,TRBJ1-1,once
TGTGCCAGCAGCTTATTATTCGGGGAGGGAAATCAGCCCCAGCATTTT,CASSLLFGEGNQPQHF,TRBV7-2,NA,TRBJ1-5,few
TGCGCCAGCAGCAAACAGGGTGTCATAGAGACCCAGTACTTC,CASSKQGVIETQYF,TRBV10-2,NA,TRBJ2-5,NA
TGTGCCAGCATTGTAGCGGGGACGCAGTATTTT,CASIVAGTQYF,TRBV6-6,TRBD2,TRBJ2-3,NA
TGTGCCAGTAGTATGGACAGGGGGCTTACTGAAAAACTGTTTTTT,CASSMDRGLTEKLFF,TRBV19,TRBD1,TRBJ1-4,NA
TGTGCCAGCAGCTTAGATCAGGGGACCCAGTACTTC,CASSLDQGTQYF,TRBV11-2,NA,TRBJ2-5,few
TGTGCCATCAGTGCCCCTAGCACAGATACGCAGTATTTT,CAISAPSTDTQYF,TRBV10-3,NA,TRBJ2-3,NA
TGTGCCAGCAGTGACCGTGCAGAGACCGGGGAGCTGTTTTTT,CASSDRAETGELFF,TRBV6-4,NA,TRBJ2-2,NA
TGTGCCAGCAGTTACCCTGGGGGAGTTGGGGCCAACGTCCTGACTTTC,CASSYPGGVGANVLTF,TRBV6-5,NA,TRBJ2-6,NA
TGTGCCAGCAGCCCCGGACTAGCGGGAGTGGGGGTCGGTACAGATACGCAGTATTTT,CASSPGLAGVGVGTDTQYF,TRBV14,TRBD2,TRBJ2-3,NA
TGTGCCAGCAGACGCCCCGACAGGGTCCTTGAAGCTTTCTTT,CASRRPDRVLEAFF,TRBV6-5,TRBD1,TRBJ1-1,NA
TGTGCCAGCAGCTTATTCGGGAGGACTGAAGCTTTCTTT,CASSLFGRTEAFF,TRBV7-2,NA,TRBJ1-1,NA
TGCGCCAGCAGCCAAGATCTGGGCGGGGGCAATCAGCCCCAGCATTTT,CASSQDLGGGNQPQHF,TRBV4-1,NA,TRBJ1-5,NA
TGTGCCTGGAGTGCCCTAAGCTCCTATAATTCACCCCTCCACTTT,CAWSALSSYNSPLHF,TRBV30,NA,TRBJ1-6,NA
TGTGCCAGCAGCTTAACAGCTTCAACAGGGTCTGGAAACACCATATATTTT,CASSLTASTGSGNTIYF,TRBV5-5,NA,TRBJ1-3,NA
TGTGCCAGCAGCTTAGAGAGGGACAGCTCCTACGAGCAGTACTTC,CASSLERDSSYEQYF,TRBV7-8,TRBD1,TRBJ2-7,NA
TGTGCCACCAGCCGTATGGGGGATTCAGATACGCAGTATTTT,CATSRMGDSDTQYF,TRBV15,NA,TRBJ2-3,NA
TGTGCCACCAGTCGGAGCGGTTCCTCCTACGAGCAGTACTTC,CATSRSGSSYEQYF,TRBV24-1,NA,TRBJ2-7,NA
TGTGCCAGCAGCTTCCGGCCCTCCGGACGGTCCGATGGCTACACCTTC,CASSFRPSGRSDGYTF,TRBV3-1/TRBV3-2,NA,TRBJ1-2,NA
TGTGCCAGCTCACCCGACTTCGAGCAGTACTTC,CASSPDFEQYF,TRBV18,NA,TRBJ2-7,NA
TGTGCCAGCAGCACGCGACAGGGAAACACTGAAGCTTTCTTT,CASSTRQGNTEAFF,TRBV7-8,TRBD1,TRBJ1-1,NA
TGTGCCAGCAGTTTGTCGGGACACTTATATGGCTACACCTTC,CASSLSGHLYGYTF,TRBV27,NA,TRBJ1-2,NA
TGTGCCAGCAACGGGAGGGACTTAAGCAATCAGCCCCAGCATTTT,CASNGRDLSNQPQHF,TRBV28,NA,TRBJ1-5,NA
TGTGCCAGCAGCCGGTGGACAGCCAAATCCAAAGAGACCCAGTACTTC,CASSRWTAKSKETQYF,TRBV14,NA,TRBJ2-5,few
TGTGCCTGGGGAAACAACAGGGCCGGCACTGAAGCTTTCTTT,CAWGNNRAGTEAFF,TRBV30,NA,TRBJ1-1,NA
TGTGCCAGCAGTTTATACCGGCCCGGCACTGAAGCTTTCTTT,CASSLYRPGTEAFF,TRBV28,NA,TRBJ1-1,NA
TGCGCCAGCAGCCACTCGGGGCAGGGGAATGAAAAACTGTTTTTT,CASSHSGQGNEKLFF,TRBV4-3,NA,TRBJ1-4,NA
TGTGCCAGCACCGGACAGGGGGACGGAGAGACCCAGTACTTC,CASTGQGDGETQYF,TRBV6-5,TRBD1,TRBJ2-5,NA
TGTGCCAGCAGCGCCCTGGGGGCGGGAGTCCGGTCCTACGAGCAGTACTTC,CASSALGAGVRSYEQYF,TRBV14,NA,TRBJ2-7,NA
TGTGCCAGTAGAGATCCGGGACAGGGACTGCAGGGCTACACCTTC,CASRDPGQGLQGYTF,TRBV19,TRBD1,TRBJ1-2,NA